This TCR beta chain derives from a study of lung T cells in sarcoidosis with Löfgren's syndrome. Study summary: Analyses focused on Löfgren's syndrome patients.

CDR3 size: 12 residues. The germline V gene encodes CDR1 DFQATT and CDR2 SNEGSKA (reference sequence). With V trimmed by 5 bases and J by 12 bases, 9 bases remained unmatched. MiXCR, run by TCRdb on the reads, gives a single entry per CDR3 protein. This sample has some 19,000 distinct CDR3 sequences; about 21% occur once, and the top ten carry 0.75% to 0.95%. Study observations and caveats: Shared TRAV12-1 and TRBV2 CDR3 motifs across Löfgren's syndrome patients reportedly suggested public CD4+ TCRs. Löfgren's syndrome patients reportedly showed greatest TRAV12-1 and TRBV2 expansion versus controls. In alpha-beta pairs, TRAV12-1 favored TRBV2, and their CDR3s were homologous.

Many counts were recorded for this clonotype. Its target is not known. Sequenced: CD4+ T cells from bronchoalveolar lavage. The TCR sequence derives from a human donor with sarcoidosis (Löfgren's syndrome or another form), or a control subject (not recorded which). The rearrangement joins TRBV20-1 to TRBJ2-1; 8 bases align to TRBD2. CDR3 DNA: TGCAGTGCTGCCGGAGCGGGAGAGTTGCAGTTCTTC. It yields the protein CSAAGAGELQFF.